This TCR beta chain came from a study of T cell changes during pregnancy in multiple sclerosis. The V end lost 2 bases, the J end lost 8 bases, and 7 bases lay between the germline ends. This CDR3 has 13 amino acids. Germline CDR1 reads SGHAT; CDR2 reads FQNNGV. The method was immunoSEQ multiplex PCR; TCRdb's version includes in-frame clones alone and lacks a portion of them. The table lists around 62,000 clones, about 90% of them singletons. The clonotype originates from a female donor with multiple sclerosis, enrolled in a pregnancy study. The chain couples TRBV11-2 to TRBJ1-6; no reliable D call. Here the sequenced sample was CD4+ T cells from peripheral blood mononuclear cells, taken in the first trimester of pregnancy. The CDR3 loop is CASSLRPDSPLHF. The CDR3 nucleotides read TGTGCCAGCAGCTTACGTCCCGATTCACCCCTCCACTTT.